The clone carrying this T cell receptor beta chain appeared a few times. The sample is drawn from a study of cytomegalovirus exposure and HLA in healthy donors. Deletions cut 5 bases from V and 6 bases from J, with 13 bases between. This CDR3 is built from 13 residues. Germline values: CDR1 MNHEY, CDR2 SVGAGI. PCR was performed using 60 Vbeta and 13 Jbeta primers. TCRdb keeps only in-frame clones here, not all; method: immunoSEQ multiplex PCR. The sample lists more than 110,000 clones, roughly 73% occurring once. This receptor was taken from a woman aged 35 to 49 in good health and CMV-seronegative. V usage is TRBV6-5 and J usage is TRBJ1-1, with D maybe TRBD1 (5 bases). Sequencing input: PBMCs. CDR3 bases: TGTGCCAGCAGTGAAGTCAGGGTTGCTGAAGCTTTCTTT. Amino acid sequence: CASSEVRVAEAFF.